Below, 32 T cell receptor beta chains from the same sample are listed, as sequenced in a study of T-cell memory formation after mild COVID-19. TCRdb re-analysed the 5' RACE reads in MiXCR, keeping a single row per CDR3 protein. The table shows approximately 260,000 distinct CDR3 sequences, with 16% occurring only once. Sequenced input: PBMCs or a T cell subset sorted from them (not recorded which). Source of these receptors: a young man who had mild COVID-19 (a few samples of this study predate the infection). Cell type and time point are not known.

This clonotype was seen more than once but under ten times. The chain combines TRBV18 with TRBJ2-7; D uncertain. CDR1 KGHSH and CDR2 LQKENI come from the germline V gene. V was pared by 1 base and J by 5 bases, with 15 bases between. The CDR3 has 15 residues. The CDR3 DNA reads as TGTGCCAGCTCACCACGATCGGGCACGAAAAACGAGCAGTACTTC. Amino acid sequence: CASSPRSGTKNEQYF.

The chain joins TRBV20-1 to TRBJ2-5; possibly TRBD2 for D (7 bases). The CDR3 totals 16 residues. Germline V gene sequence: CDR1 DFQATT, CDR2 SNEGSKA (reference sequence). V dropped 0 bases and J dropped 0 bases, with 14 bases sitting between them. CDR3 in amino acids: CSARDAGRGYQETQYF. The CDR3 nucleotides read TGCAGTGCTAGAGATGCAGGGAGGGGGTACCAAGAGACCCAGTACTTC.

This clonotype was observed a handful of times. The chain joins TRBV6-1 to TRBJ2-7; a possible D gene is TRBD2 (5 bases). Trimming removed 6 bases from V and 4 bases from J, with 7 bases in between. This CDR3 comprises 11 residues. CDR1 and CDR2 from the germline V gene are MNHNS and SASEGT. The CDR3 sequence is CASREAYEQYF. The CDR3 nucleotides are TGTGCCAGCAGGGAGGCGTACGAGCAGTACTTC.

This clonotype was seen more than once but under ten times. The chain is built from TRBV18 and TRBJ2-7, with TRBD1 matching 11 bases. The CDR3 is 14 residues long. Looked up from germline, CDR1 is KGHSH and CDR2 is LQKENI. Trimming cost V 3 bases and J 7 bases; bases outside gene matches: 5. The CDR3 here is CASSPGQGGKEQYV. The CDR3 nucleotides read TGTGCCAGCTCACCGGGACAGGGGGGAAAGGAGCAGTACGTC.

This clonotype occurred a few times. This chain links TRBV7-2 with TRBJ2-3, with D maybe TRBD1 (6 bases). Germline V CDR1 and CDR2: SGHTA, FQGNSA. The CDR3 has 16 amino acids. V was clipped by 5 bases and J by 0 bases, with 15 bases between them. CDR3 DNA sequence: TGTGCCAGCAGCCACAGGGTTGGGGCAAGCACAGATACGCAGTATTTT. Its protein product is CASSHRVGASTDTQYF.

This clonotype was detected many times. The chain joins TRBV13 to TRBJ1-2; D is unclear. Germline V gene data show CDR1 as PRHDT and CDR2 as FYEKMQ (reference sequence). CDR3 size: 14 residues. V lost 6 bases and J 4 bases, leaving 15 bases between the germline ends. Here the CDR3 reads CASRNEQYTYGYTF. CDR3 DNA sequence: TGTGCCAGCAGGAATGAACAGTATACCTATGGCTACACCTTC.

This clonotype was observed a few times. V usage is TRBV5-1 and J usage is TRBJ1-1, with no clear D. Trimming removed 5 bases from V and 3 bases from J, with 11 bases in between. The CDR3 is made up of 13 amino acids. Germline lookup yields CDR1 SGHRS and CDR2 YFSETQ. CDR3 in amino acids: CASRAWGDTEAFF. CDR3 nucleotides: TGCGCCAGCAGGGCCTGGGGAGACACTGAAGCTTTCTTT.

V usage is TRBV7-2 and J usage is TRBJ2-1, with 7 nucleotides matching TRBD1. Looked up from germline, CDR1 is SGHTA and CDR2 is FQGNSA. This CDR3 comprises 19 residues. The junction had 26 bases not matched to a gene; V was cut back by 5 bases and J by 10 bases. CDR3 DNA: TGTGCCAGCAGCCGGACAAGGGGTCGTTTGGGACAGCAGATGATCGAGCAGTTCTTC. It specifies CASSRTRGRLGQQMIEQFF.

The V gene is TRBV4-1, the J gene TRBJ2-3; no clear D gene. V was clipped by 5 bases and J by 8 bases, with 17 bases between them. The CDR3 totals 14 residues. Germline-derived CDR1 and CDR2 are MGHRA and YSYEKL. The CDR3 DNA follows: TGCGCCAGCAGCTCTCTCCGGGCCTGGGGTACGCAGTATTTT. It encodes CASSSLRAWGTQYF.

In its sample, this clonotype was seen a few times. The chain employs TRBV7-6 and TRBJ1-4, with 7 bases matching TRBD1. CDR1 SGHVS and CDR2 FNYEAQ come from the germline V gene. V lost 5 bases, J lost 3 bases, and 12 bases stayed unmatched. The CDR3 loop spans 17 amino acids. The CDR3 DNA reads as TGTGCCAGCAGCCTGATAGGGGAGGGGACAGCTAATGAAAAACTGTTTTTT. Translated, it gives CASSLIGEGTANEKLFF.

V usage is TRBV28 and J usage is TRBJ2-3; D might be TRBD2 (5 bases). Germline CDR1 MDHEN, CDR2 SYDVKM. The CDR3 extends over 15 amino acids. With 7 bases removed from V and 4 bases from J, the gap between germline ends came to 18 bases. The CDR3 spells CASNTRRLTPDTQYF. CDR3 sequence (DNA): TGTGCCAGCAACACCAGGCGACTAACCCCAGATACGCAGTATTTT.

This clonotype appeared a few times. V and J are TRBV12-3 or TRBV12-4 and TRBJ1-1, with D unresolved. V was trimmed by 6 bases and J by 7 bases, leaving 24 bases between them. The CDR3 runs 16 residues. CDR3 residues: CASSPTPGIRHFEAFF. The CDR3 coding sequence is TGTGCCAGCAGCCCCACCCCGGGGATCAGGCATTTTGAAGCTTTCTTT.

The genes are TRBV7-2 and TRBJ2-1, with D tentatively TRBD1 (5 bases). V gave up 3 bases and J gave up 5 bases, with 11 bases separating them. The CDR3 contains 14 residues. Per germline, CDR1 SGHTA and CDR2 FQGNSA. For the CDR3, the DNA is TGTGCCAGCAGCTTCACTCCAGGGAACAATGAGCAGTTCTTC. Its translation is CASSFTPGNNEQFF.

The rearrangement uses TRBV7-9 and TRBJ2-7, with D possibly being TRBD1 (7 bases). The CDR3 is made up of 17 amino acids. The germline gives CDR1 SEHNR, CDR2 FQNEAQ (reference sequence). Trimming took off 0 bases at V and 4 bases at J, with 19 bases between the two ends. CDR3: CASSLAYGRQGMYEQYF. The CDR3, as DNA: TGTGCCAGCAGCTTAGCGTACGGGAGACAGGGAATGTACGAGCAGTACTTC.

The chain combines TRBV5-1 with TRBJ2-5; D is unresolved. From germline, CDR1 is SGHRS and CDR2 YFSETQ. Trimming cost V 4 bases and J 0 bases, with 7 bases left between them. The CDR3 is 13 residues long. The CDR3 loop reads CASSTEHQETQYF. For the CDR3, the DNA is TGCGCCAGCAGCACGGAACACCAAGAGACCCAGTACTTC.

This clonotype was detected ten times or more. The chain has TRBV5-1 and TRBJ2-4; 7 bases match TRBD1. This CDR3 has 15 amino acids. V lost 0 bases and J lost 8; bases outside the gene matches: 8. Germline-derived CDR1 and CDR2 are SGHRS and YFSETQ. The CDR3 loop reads CASSLEVGTVDIQYF. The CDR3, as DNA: TGCGCCAGCAGCTTGGAGGTCGGGACAGTTGACATTCAGTACTTC.

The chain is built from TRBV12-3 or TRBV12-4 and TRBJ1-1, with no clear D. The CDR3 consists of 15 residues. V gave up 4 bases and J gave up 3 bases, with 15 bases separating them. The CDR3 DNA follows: TGTGCCAGCAGTTCGAAGGGTACAGTGGACACTGAAGCTTTCTTT. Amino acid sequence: CASSSKGTVDTEAFF.

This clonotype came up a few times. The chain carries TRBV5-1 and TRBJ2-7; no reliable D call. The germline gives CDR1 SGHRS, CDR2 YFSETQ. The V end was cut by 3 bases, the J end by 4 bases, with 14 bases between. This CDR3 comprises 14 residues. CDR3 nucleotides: TGCGCCAGCAGCTCCGAAAGACCCTTATACGAGCAGTACTTC. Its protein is CASSSERPLYEQYF.

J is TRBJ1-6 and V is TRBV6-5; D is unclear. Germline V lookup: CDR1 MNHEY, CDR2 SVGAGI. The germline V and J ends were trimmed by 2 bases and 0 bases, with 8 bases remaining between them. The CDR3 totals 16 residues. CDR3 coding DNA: TGTGCCAGCAGTTACGGGATGAGCTCCTATAATTCACCCCTCCACTTT. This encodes CASSYGMSSYNSPLHF.

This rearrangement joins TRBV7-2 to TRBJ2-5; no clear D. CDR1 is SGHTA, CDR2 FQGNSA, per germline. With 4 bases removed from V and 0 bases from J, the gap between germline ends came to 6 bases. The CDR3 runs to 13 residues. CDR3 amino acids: CASSYRYQETQYF. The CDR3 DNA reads TGTGCCAGCAGCTACCGATACCAAGAGACCCAGTACTTC.

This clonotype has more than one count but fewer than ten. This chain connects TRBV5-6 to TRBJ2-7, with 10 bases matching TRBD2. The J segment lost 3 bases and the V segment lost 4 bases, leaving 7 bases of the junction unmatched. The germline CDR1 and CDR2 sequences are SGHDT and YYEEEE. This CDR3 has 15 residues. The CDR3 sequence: CASSNYGTSDYEQYV. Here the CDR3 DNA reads TGTGCCAGCAGCAACTACGGGACTAGCGACTACGAGCAGTACGTC.

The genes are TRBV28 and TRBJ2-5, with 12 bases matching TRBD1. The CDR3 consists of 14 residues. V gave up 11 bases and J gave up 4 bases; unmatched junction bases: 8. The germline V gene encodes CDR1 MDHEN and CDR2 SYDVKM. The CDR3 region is CAAWDRGRGETQYF. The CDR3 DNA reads TGTGCCGCCTGGGACAGGGGGCGAGGAGAGACCCAGTACTTC.

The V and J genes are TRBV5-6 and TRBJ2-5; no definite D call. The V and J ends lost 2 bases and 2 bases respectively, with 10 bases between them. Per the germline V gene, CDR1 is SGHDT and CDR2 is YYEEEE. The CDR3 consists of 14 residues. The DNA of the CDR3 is TGTGCCAGCAGCTTTGGTCAGAGTCAAGAGACCCAGTACTTC. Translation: CASSFGQSQETQYF.

The CDR3 region is CASSSSGSTGELFF. The CDR3 DNA follows: TGTGCCAGCAGCTCTAGCGGGAGCACCGGGGAGCTGTTTTTT. V usage is TRBV7-2 and J usage is TRBJ2-2; 10 bases agree with TRBD2. Germline assignment: CDR1 SGHTA and CDR2 FQGNSA. This CDR3 is 14 amino acids long. With 4 bases clipped from V and 4 bases from J, the junction kept 0 bases outside the gene matches.

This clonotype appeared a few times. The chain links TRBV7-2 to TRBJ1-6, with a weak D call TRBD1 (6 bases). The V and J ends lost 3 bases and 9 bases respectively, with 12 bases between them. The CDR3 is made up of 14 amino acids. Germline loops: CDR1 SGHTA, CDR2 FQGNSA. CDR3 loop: CASSLRGGTSPLHF. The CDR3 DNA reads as TGTGCCAGCAGCTTGAGGGGGGGCACTTCACCCCTCCACTTT.

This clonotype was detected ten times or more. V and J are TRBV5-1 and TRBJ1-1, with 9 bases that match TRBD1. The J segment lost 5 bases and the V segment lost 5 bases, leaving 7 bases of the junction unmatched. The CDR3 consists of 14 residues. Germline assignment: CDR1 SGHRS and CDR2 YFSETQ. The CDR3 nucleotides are TGCGCCAGCAGGCCGGGACAGGGAGATACTGAAGCTTTCTTT. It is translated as CASRPGQGDTEAFF.

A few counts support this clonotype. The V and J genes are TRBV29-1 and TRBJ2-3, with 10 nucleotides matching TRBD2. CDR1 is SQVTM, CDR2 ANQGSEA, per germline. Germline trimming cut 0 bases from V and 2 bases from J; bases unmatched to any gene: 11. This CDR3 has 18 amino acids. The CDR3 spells CSVEDPRTSGAITDTQYF. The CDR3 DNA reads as TGCAGCGTTGAAGATCCTCGGACTAGCGGAGCCATCACAGATACGCAGTATTTT.

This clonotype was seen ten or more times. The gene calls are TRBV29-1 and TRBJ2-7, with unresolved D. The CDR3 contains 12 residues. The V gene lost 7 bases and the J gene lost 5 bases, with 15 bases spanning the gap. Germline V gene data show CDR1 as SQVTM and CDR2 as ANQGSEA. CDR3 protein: CSANSGTNEQYF. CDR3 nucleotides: TGCAGCGCTAACTCAGGTACCAACGAGCAGTACTTC.

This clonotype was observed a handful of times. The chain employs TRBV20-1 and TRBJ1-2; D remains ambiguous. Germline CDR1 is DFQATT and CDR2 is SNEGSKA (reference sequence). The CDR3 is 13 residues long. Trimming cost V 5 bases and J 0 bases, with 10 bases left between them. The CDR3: CSARLEANYGYTF. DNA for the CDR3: TGCAGTGCTCGCCTGGAGGCTAACTATGGCTACACCTTC.

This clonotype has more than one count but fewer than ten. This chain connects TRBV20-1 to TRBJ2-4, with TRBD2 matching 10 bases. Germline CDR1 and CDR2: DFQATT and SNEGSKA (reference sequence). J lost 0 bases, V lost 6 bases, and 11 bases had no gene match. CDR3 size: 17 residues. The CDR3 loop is CSATRTSGILAKNIQYF. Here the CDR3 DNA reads TGCAGTGCCACTCGGACTAGCGGCATATTAGCCAAAAACATTCAGTACTTC.

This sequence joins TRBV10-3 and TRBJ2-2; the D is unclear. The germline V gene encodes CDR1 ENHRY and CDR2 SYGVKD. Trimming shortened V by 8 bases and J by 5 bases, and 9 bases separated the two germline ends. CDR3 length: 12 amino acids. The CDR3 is CAISARTGELFF. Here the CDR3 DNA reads TGTGCCATCTCAGCGCGTACCGGGGAGCTGTTTTTT.

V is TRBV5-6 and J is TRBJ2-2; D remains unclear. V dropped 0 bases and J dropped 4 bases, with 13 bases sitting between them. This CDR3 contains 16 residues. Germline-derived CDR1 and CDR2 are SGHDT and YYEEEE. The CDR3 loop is CASSLATYVSTGELFF. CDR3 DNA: TGTGCCAGCAGCTTGGCCACGTACGTATCCACCGGGGAGCTGTTTTTT.